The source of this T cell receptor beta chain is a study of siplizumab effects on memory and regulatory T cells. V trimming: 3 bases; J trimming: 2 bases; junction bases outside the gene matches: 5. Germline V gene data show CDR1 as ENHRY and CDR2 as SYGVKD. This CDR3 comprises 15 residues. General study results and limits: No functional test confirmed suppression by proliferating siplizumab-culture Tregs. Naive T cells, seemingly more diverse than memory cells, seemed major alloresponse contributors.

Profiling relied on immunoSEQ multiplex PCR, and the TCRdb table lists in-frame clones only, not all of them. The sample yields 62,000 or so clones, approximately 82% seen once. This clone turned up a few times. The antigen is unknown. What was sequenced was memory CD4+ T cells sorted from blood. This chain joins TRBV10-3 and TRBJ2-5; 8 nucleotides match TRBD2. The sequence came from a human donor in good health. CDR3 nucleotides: TGTGCCATCAGTGATCGCACTAGCGGTCAAGAGACCCAGTACTTC. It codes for CAISDRTSGQETQYF.